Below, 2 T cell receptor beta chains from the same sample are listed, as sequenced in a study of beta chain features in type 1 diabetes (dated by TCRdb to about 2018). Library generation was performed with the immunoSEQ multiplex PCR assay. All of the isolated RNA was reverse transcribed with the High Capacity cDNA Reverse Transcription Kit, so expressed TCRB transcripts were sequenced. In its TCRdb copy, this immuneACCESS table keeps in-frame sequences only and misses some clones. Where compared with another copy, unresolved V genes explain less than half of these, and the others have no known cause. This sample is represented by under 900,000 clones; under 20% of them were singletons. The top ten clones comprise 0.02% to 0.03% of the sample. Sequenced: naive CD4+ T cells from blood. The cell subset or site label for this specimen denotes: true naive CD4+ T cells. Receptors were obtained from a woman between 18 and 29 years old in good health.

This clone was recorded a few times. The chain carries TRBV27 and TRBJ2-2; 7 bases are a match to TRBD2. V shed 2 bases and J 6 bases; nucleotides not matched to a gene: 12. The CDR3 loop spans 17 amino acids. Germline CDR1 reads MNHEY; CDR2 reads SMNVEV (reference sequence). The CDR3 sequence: CASSLNLRTSTSGELFF. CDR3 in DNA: TGTGCCAGCAGTTTAAATCTGAGGACTAGTACATCCGGGGAGCTGTTTTTT.

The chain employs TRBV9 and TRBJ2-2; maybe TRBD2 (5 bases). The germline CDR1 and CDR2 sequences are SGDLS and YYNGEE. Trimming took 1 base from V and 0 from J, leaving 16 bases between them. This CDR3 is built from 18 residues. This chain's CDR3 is CASSVPRTHPSNTGELFF. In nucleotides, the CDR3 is TGTGCCAGCAGCGTACCTCGGACTCACCCTTCGAACACCGGGGAGCTGTTTTTT. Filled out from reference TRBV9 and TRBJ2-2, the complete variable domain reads DSGVTQTPKHLITATGQRVTLRCSPRSGDLSVYWYQQSLDQGLQFLIQYYNGEERAKGNILERFSAQQFPDLHSELNLSSLELGDSALYFCASSVPRTHPSNTGELFFGEGSRLTVL.